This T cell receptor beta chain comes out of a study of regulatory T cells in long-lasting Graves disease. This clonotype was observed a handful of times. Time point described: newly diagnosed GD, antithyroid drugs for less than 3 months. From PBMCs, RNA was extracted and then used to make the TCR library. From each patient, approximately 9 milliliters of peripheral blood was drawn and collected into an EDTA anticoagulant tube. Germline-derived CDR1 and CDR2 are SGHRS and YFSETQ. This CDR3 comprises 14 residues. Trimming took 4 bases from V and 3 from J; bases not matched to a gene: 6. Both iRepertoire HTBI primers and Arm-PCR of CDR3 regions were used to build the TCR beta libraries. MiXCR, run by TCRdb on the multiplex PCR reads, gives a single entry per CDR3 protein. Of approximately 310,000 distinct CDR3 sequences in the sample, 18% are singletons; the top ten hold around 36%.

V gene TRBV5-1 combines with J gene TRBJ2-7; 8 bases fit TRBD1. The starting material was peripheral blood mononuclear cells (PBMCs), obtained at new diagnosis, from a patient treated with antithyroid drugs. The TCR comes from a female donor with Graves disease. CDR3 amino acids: CASSPPGQVYEQYF. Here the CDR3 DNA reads TGCGCCAGCAGCCCGCCGGGACAGGTCTACGAGCAGTACTTC.